A single sample gave rise to the 14 T cell receptor beta chains below, sequenced in a study of OX40 agonist ivuxolimab in advanced cancers. Profiling relied on immunoSEQ multiplex PCR, and the TCRdb table lists in-frame clones only, not all of them. The data contain tens of thousands of clones, about 89% of them singletons. The sequencing here drew on CD4+ or CD8+ T cells sorted from blood, taken in a trial of the OX40 agonist ivuxolimab. The receptors here all came from an adult with an advanced solid tumor such as melanoma, head and neck, liver or kidney cancer.

This clone was seen a single time. The CDR3 reads CASTGQGLNEQFF. The DNA of the CDR3 is TGTGCCAGCACGGGACAGGGGCTCAATGAGCAGTTCTTC. This chain links TRBV27 with TRBJ2-1; 10 bases align to TRBD1. Trimming took 7 bases from V and 6 from J; bases not matched to a gene: 3. The germline CDR1 and CDR2 sequences are MNHEY and SMNVEV (reference sequence). The CDR3 runs to 13 residues.

The V and J genes are TRBV4-3 and TRBJ2-6; D uncertain. The CDR3 consists of 16 residues. CDR1 and CDR2 from the germline V gene are LGHNA and YSLEER. V dropped 0 bases and J dropped 0 bases, with 6 bases sitting between them. Here the CDR3 DNA reads TGCGCCAGCAGCCAAGATATGAGCTCTGGGGCCAACGTCCTGACTTTC. This codes for CASSQDMSSGANVLTF.

The rearrangement joins TRBV29-1 to TRBJ2-1; TRBD2 matches at 7 bases. Trimming removed 3 bases from V and 3 bases from J; junction bases left unmatched: 5. CDR1 and CDR2 (germline): SQVTM, ANQGSEA. The length of the CDR3 is 14 residues. The CDR3 region is CSVDNREVYNEQFF. The CDR3 DNA follows: TGCAGCGTTGACAATCGGGAGGTCTACAATGAGCAGTTCTTC.

The chain combines TRBV19 with TRBJ1-6, with TRBD1 matching over 7 bases. V shed 5 bases, J shed 7 bases, and the junction held 11 bases outside the gene matches. The CDR3 has 16 residues. Germline CDR1 reads LNHDA; CDR2 reads SQIVND (reference sequence). The DNA for the CDR3 is TGTGCCAGTAGTGCAACGACAGGGCGGAAGAATTCACCCCTCCACTTT. Translated, it gives CASSATTGRKNSPLHF.

The chain uses TRBV28 and TRBJ2-5, with a possible D match to TRBD1 (6 bases). The V end lost 3 bases, the J end lost 2 bases, and 13 bases lay between the germline ends. This CDR3 spans 15 amino acids. The germline gives CDR1 MDHEN, CDR2 SYDVKM. For the CDR3, the DNA is TGTGCCAGCAGTTTGACAACAGGGTTACAAGAGACCCAGTACTTC. Translated, it gives CASSLTTGLQETQYF.

This clone has just one count. The gene calls are TRBV19 and TRBJ2-5; unclear D gene. The V gene lost 3 bases and the J gene lost 3 bases, with 8 bases spanning the gap. There are 13 residues in the CDR3. Germline CDR1 and CDR2: LNHDA and SQIVND (reference sequence). CDR3: CASSIDGEETQYF. The DNA for the CDR3 is TGTGCCAGTAGTATCGACGGAGAAGAGACCCAGTACTTC.

This sequence joins TRBV11-3 and TRBJ2-7, with TRBD2 matching 9 bases. The CDR3 sequence is 14 residues long. Germline V gene lookup returns CDR1 SGHNT and CDR2 YENEEA. The V segment lost 5 bases and the J segment 2 bases; nucleotides outside the gene matches: 4. Here the CDR3 DNA reads TGTGCCAGCAGCATGGGACTAGCCACCTACGAGCAGTACTTC. This codes for CASSMGLATYEQYF.

J is TRBJ2-1 and V is TRBV7-2; TRBD2 is a possible D gene (5 bases). Germline assignment: CDR1 SGHTA and CDR2 FQGNSA. This CDR3 contains 12 residues. The V end lost 4 bases, the J end lost 8 bases, and 9 bases lay between the germline ends. CDR3 in DNA: TGTGCCAGCAGCTACGGGAACGATGAGCAGTTCTTC. Its translation: CASSYGNDEQFF.

The chain employs TRBV28 and TRBJ2-5; 10 nucleotides match TRBD2. Germline lookup yields CDR1 MDHEN and CDR2 SYDVKM. The CDR3 totals 16 residues. The ends lost 5 bases at V and 5 bases at J; junction bases unmatched: 11. The CDR3 bases are TGTGCCAGCAGTCCTCTAGCGGGAGCCCCCCGGGAGACCCAGTACTTC. Translating it yields CASSPLAGAPRETQYF.

This clone is medium-sized (0.01 to 0.1%) in the sample. The chain links TRBV6-5 to TRBJ2-1; 10 bases map to TRBD2. Unmatched junction bases numbered 8, after V lost 3 bases and J lost 6 bases. Germline CDR1 and CDR2: MNHEY and SVGAGI. This CDR3 is built from 16 residues. CDR3 bases: TGTGCCAGCAGTTATACTGAGGCTAGCGGGAGCAATGAGCAGTTCTTC. Translating gives CASSYTEASGSNEQFF.

J is TRBJ1-1 and V is TRBV10-3; perhaps TRBD1 as D (6 bases). Germline V gene sequence: CDR1 ENHRY, CDR2 SYGVKD. Trimming cost V 10 bases and J 1 base, with 16 bases left between them. The CDR3 is 14 residues long. The CDR3 DNA follows: TGTGCCACCTCTCTTACGACAGGGAACACTGAAGCTTTCTTT. It translates to CATSLTTGNTEAFF.

This clone turned up a few times. This chain connects TRBV27 to TRBJ2-1; D is unresolved. The V end lost 7 bases, the J end lost 0 bases, and 10 bases lay between the germline ends. CDR3 size: 14 residues. Per germline, CDR1 MNHEY and CDR2 SMNVEV (reference sequence). The CDR3 DNA reads as TGTGCCAGCAAGATCCTGAGCTCCTACAATGAGCAGTTCTTC. Translation: CASKILSSYNEQFF.

The J gene is TRBJ2-1, the V gene TRBV13; TRBD2 might be the D (6 bases). The V end was cut by 0 bases, the J end by 0 bases, with 9 bases between. CDR3 length equals 16 residues. CDR1 PRHDT and CDR2 FYEKMQ come from the germline V gene (reference sequence). The CDR3 region has the DNA TGTGCCAGCAGCTTAGGTGGAGGGCCCTCCTACAATGAGCAGTTCTTC. Its translation is CASSLGGGPSYNEQFF.

The chain employs TRBV4-2 and TRBJ2-1, with D possibly matching TRBD1 (5 bases). CDR3 size: 15 residues. V lost 0 bases, J lost 2 bases, and 8 bases lay in between. Germline V lookup: CDR1 LGHNA, CDR2 YNFKEQ. DNA of the CDR3: TGTGCCAGCAGCCAAGATATGGGGCCCTACAATGAGCAGTTCTTC. This sequence encodes CASSQDMGPYNEQFF.